This record looks at one T cell receptor (beta chain) sequence and its context. This sample was included in a study of control samples from healthy donors and cancer patients. Generated by immunoSEQ multiplex PCR, the TCRdb table keeps only in-frame clones and is missing some. Among about 81,000 clones, around 94% were seen once, and the ten largest hold roughly 5%. Germline CDR1 is MDHEN and CDR2 is SYDVKM. Trimming cost V 2 bases and J 2 bases, with 10 bases left between them. This CDR3 region has 14 residues. The clonotype was recovered from a woman younger than 35 in good health. Input material: blood. This sequence joins TRBV28 and TRBJ2-7; possibly TRBD1 for D (6 bases). CDR3 residues: CASSLGTPPYEQYF. CDR3 coding DNA: TGTGCCAGCAGTTTAGGGACACCCCCCTACGAGCAGTACTTC.